The entry below gives a single TCR beta chain sequence along with its context. Its antigen is as yet unknown. cDNA was made from approximately 0.55 ug RNA using alpha and beta constant primers. Using multiplexing indices, alpha and beta chain libraries were generated apart by chain-specific third strand synthesis. Ligation attached cDNA to a 5' RACE adapter that carried a random hexamer and SP2 site. TCRdb redid the calling of the 5' RACE reads with MiXCR, one entry per CDR3 protein. Here the sample spans 7,000 to 9,000 distinct CDR3 sequences, about 9% being singletons. The data stem from a study of HIV-infected patients and healthy controls. Overall study findings and caveats: Comparisons were complicated because patients and controls had unequal numbers of distinct sequences.

The germline gives CDR1 SGHRS, CDR2 YFSETQ. The CDR3 extends over 16 amino acids. The ends lost 1 base at V and 5 bases at J; junction bases unmatched: 8. All unsorted peripheral T cells were captured because whole blood was used without fractionation. Peripheral blood, 2 to 3 ml, was drawn for RNA extraction. The source material was blood, sampled before antiretroviral therapy. This sequence was found in an adult with HIV infection. V is TRBV5-1 and J is TRBJ2-2, with 7 bases identical to TRBD1. The CDR3 nucleotides read TGCGCCAGCAGCTTGAGCCCGACAGGGCAAACCGGGGAGCTGTTTTTT. It translates to CASSLSPTGQTGELFF.